The 3 T cell receptor beta chains presented below share a single source sample, sequenced in a study of blood T cell repertoires in COVID-19. Using immunoSEQ multiplex PCR, the repertoire was profiled, and TCRdb retains in-frame clones only, with some absent. The sample comprises hundreds of thousands of clones, around 90% of which are singletons, and around 1.7% rests with the top ten. Sequenced: PBMCs or T cells enriched from blood (not recorded which). The source of these receptors is a woman between 18 and 29 years old with acute COVID-19.

This chain uses TRBV2 with TRBJ2-3, with D possibly being TRBD2 (5 bases). The V gene's germline CDR1 is SNHLY and CDR2 FYNNEI. V gave up 6 bases and J gave up 0 bases, with 16 bases separating them. The CDR3 spans 16 residues. CDR3 sequence (DNA): TGTGCCAGCAGGGAGACCGGACTGTCTAGCACAGATACGCAGTATTTT. Translated, it gives CASRETGLSSTDTQYF.

With respect to this clone: The same CDR3 arises from other DNA sequences in this sample as well. The chain is built from TRBV27 and TRBJ2-1; 7 bases are shared with TRBD1. Per the germline V gene, CDR1 is MNHEY and CDR2 is SMNVEV (reference sequence). The CDR3 has 14 residues. V shed 3 bases and J 4 bases; nucleotides not matched to a gene: 3. DNA of the CDR3: TGTGCCAGCAGTTTCCGGGACAGATACAATGAGCAGTTCTTC. Amino acids: CASSFRDRYNEQFF.

The chain links TRBV7-2 to TRBJ2-7; 8 bases line up with TRBD1. The CDR3 is 14 residues long. Germline V gene sequence: CDR1 SGHTA, CDR2 FQGNSA. The V segment lost 2 bases and the J segment 2 bases; nucleotides outside the gene matches: 2. CDR3 loop: CASSLSRGPYEQYF. CDR3 coding DNA: TGTGCCAGCAGCTTATCCAGGGGGCCCTACGAGCAGTACTTC.